Listed here is a single T cell receptor beta chain. CDR3 length: 16 residues. J lost 0 bases, V lost 5 bases, and 4 bases had no gene match. Per the germline V gene, CDR1 is SGHTA and CDR2 is FQGTGA. This specimen comes from a study of blood T cell repertoires in COVID-19. Study information: Specimens from acute and convalescent COVID-19 originated in the United States, Italy and Spain. PBMCs, B-cell-depleted T cells, or T cells provided the cDNA or gDNA that made up the material.

In the source study's methods: Reference gene primer amplification gave estimated nucleated cell counts. TCRdb's table, derived via immunoSEQ multiplex PCR, lists solely in-frame clones and lacks some. V and J calls and clone size are those listed in that table; D and trimming were worked out from the DNA. This table has approximately 150,000 clones, roughly 88% appearing once. The sequencing input was peripheral blood. This chain links TRBV7-3 with TRBJ2-2; 9 nucleotides align to TRBD1. This TCR was sampled from a woman aged 45-65 years with acute or convalescent COVID-19. CDR3 amino acids: CASSTTGGANTGELFF. CDR3 bases: TGTGCCAGCAGCACCACAGGGGGCGCGAACACCGGGGAGCTGTTTTTT.